A single sample is the source of the 3 T cell receptor beta chains below, sequenced in a study of beta chain features in type 1 diabetes (dated by TCRdb to the late 2010s). To prepare the library, the immunoSEQ multiplex PCR assay was applied. The High Capacity cDNA Reverse Transcription Kit was used to reverse transcribe all of the isolated RNA, meaning that expressed TCRB transcripts were what got sequenced. Entries here come from immuneACCESS through TCRdb and include only in-frame sequences with V and J called. Some clones fail to appear in such tables; in the studies checked, an unresolved V gene covers under half of the shortfall, and the cause of the remainder is unknown. The sample has some 240,000 clones on record, 16% of them singletons. 0.065% to 0.095% of the sample rests with the top ten. Their target antigens are unknown. Beyond this particular receptor, the publication reports: Type 1 diabetes patients showed a moderate but significant shortening of TCRB CDR3 length in all four CD4+ subsets.

Sequencing used naive CD4+ T cells from blood. The cell subset or site label of this sample denotes: true naive CD4+ T cells. The source is a man aged 25-45 years with type 1 diabetes.

This clone was detected a few times. The same CDR3 also results from other DNA sequences found in this sample. The chain recombines TRBV7-3 with TRBJ2-3, with D hard to call. Germline V CDR1 and CDR2: SGHTA, FQGTGA. V shed 5 bases and J shed 0 bases, with 3 bases lying between them. This CDR3 has 12 residues. As DNA, the CDR3 is TGTGCCAGCAGCGCTAGCACAGATACGCAGTATTTT. As protein: CASSASTDTQYF.

This clone was detected only a few times. The V and J genes are TRBV9 and TRBJ2-7; the D is unclear. The germline V gene encodes CDR1 SGDLS and CDR2 YYNGEE. V was clipped by 0 bases and J by 2 bases, with 9 bases between them. This CDR3 contains 14 residues. CDR3 protein: CASSVEALPYEQYF. CDR3 nucleotide sequence: TGTGCCAGCAGCGTAGAGGCCCTTCCCTACGAGCAGTACTTC.

The CDR3 bases are TGCGCCAGCAGCCAAGAGCCGGGACAGGGAGATACGCAGTATTTT. Its protein product is CASSQEPGQGDTQYF. This rearrangement joins TRBV4-1 to TRBJ2-3; 9 bases map to TRBD1. Per the germline V gene, CDR1 is MGHRA and CDR2 is YSYEKL. The CDR3 sequence is 15 residues long. The ends lost 0 bases at V and 5 bases at J; junction bases unmatched: 3.